Listed below are T cell receptor beta chains from one sample, sequenced in a study of Ad26.COV2.S vaccination and SARS-CoV-2 variants. Assay used: immunoSEQ multiplex PCR; TCRdb lists only in-frame clones, some missing. Of roughly 240,000 clones listed, 88% are singletons. The starting material was peripheral blood, obtained in a trial of Ad26.COV2.S vaccine versus placebo. The receptors stem from a person aged 18-65 years who received the Ad26.COV2.S COVID-19 vaccine or a placebo. Both conserved end residues are part of each CDR3. Each record gives: clone size, V gene, D gene, J gene, CDR3 protein, CDR3 DNA. The D gene is left open where the match is weak. Not every row has a clone size; where given, it reads once, few, many or a size class.

.,TRBV5-1,.,TRBJ1-4,CASSLGQAENEKLFF,TGCGCCAGCAGCTTGGGACAGGCAGAGAATGAAAAACTGTTTTTT
.,TRBV4-2,.,TRBJ1-2,CASSQGDGYTF,TGTGCCAGCAGCCAAGGGGATGGCTACACCTTC
.,TRBV15,TRBD2,TRBJ2-7,CATSRGRTSGLADPYEQYF,TGTGCCACCAGCAGAGGTAGGACCTCGGGACTAGCGGACCCCTACGAGCAGTACTTC
.,TRBV19,.,TRBJ2-2,CASSIKNGMNTGELFF,TGTGCCAGTAGTATAAAAAACGGGATGAACACCGGGGAGCTGTTTTTT
once,TRBV18,TRBD2,TRBJ2-2,CASSPPGLAGGNTGELFF,TGTGCCAGCTCACCACCGGGACTAGCGGGTGGAAACACCGGGGAGCTGTTTTTT
.,TRBV7-2,.,TRBJ1-6,CASSFSGGDNSPLHF,TGTGCCAGCAGCTTTTCGGGGGGGGATAATTCACCCCTCCACTTT
.,TRBV7-2,TRBD1,TRBJ1-2,CASSFPGTGGIAF,TGTGCCAGCAGCTTCCCCGGGACAGGGGGCATCGCCTTC
.,TRBV24-1,.,TRBJ2-7,CATSPGTPTAPYEQYF,TGTGCCACCAGTCCTGGGACTCCTACCGCCCCCTACGAGCAGTACTTC
.,TRBV4-3,.,TRBJ2-3,CASSQESHADTQYF,TGCGCCAGCAGCCAAGAGTCCCACGCAGATACGCAGTATTTT
.,TRBV20-1,.,TRBJ1-2,CTEGDGYTF,TGCACCGAGGGGGATGGCTACACCTTC
.,TRBV6-6,.,TRBJ2-3,CASSYSLATDTQYF,TGTGCCAGCAGTTACTCGTTGGCCACAGATACGCAGTATTTT
.,TRBV19,.,TRBJ1-1,CASSIEGNTEAFF,TGTGCCAGTAGTATCGAGGGGAACACTGAAGCTTTCTTT
.,TRBV6-2/TRBV6-3,TRBD2,TRBJ2-1,CASSYSPVGLASSYNEQFF,TGTGCCAGCAGTTACTCCCCCGTGGGACTAGCCAGCTCCTACAATGAGCAGTTCTTC
once,TRBV19,TRBD1,TRBJ1-1,CASSQSGGPTEAFF,TGTGCCAGTAGTCAGTCAGGGGGGCCCACTGAAGCTTTCTTT
.,TRBV18,.,TRBJ2-1,CASSRRDFSYNEQFF,TGTGCCAGCTCCCGCCGGGACTTCTCCTACAATGAGCAGTTCTTC
.,TRBV4-2,.,TRBJ2-3,CASTRELRFSSTDTQYF,TGTGCCAGCACCAGAGAACTCAGATTCTCTAGCACAGATACGCAGTATTTT
.,TRBV10-3,.,TRBJ2-7,CAISEPPGLYYEQYF,TGTGCCATCAGTGAGCCGCCCGGTCTCTACTACGAGCAGTACTTC
.,TRBV4-1,TRBD2,TRBJ2-1,CASSQEGGSSYNEQFF,TGCGCCAGCAGCCAAGAGGGGGGGAGCTCCTACAATGAGCAGTTCTTC
.,TRBV6-5,.,TRBJ1-4,CASGGSRAAEKLFF,TGTGCCAGCGGGGGGTCGCGGGCCGCTGAAAAACTGTTTTTT
.,TRBV7-6,.,TRBJ1-1,CASSLQGFSEAFF,TGTGCCAGCAGCTTACAGGGTTTTTCTGAAGCTTTCTTT
.,TRBV15,.,TRBJ1-3,CATSRFVETPGNTIYF,TGTGCCACCAGCAGATTTGTAGAGACTCCTGGAAACACCATATATTTT
few,TRBV6-5,TRBD1,TRBJ2-7,CASSIQGNEQYF,TGTGCCAGTTCAATACAGGGGAACGAGCAGTACTTC
once,TRBV19,TRBD1,TRBJ1-2,CASSMTGSYGYTF,TGTGCCAGTAGTATGACAGGGAGCTATGGCTACACCTTC
.,TRBV5-4,.,TRBJ2-1,CASSQSRYNEQFF,TGTGCCAGCAGCCAATCTAGGTACAATGAGCAGTTCTTC
.,TRBV28,.,TRBJ2-3,CASSPSGAGYRRDTQYF,TGTGCCAGCAGTCCGTCTGGAGCCGGATATCGTAGAGATACGCAGTATTTT
.,TRBV4-3,.,TRBJ1-5,CASSPSRGPNQPQHF,TGCGCCAGCAGTCCCAGCAGGGGCCCCAATCAGCCCCAGCATTTT
.,TRBV19,TRBD2,TRBJ2-5,CASSMGLAGETQYF,TGTGCCAGTAGTATGGGACTAGCTGGGGAGACCCAGTACTTC
.,TRBV4-1,.,TRBJ1-1,CASSHEGMSTRGTEAFF,TGCGCCAGCAGCCACGAAGGGATGAGTACGAGGGGCACTGAAGCTTTCTTT
.,TRBV29-1,.,TRBJ2-7,CSVGQTGRDYEQYF,TGCAGCGTTGGCCAGACAGGGAGGGACTACGAGCAGTACTTC
.,TRBV6-5,TRBD1,TRBJ1-1,CASSTWTGDTEAFF,TGTGCCAGCAGTACCTGGACAGGGGACACTGAAGCTTTCTTT
.,TRBV4-3,TRBD1,TRBJ2-7,CASSQGRQGRMYEQYF,TGCGCCAGCAGCCAAGGGCGACAGGGTCGGATGTACGAGCAGTACTTC
once,TRBV9,.,TRBJ2-5,CASSGLQGTAQETQYF,TGTGCCAGCAGCGGTTTGCAGGGAACCGCCCAAGAGACCCAGTACTTC
.,TRBV11-3,.,TRBJ2-1,CASSPGFDEQFF,TGTGCCAGCAGCCCTGGATTCGATGAGCAGTTCTTC
.,TRBV7-3,TRBD2,TRBJ2-3,CASSSGLAGADTQYF,TGTGCCAGCAGCTCCGGACTAGCGGGGGCAGATACGCAGTATTTT
.,TRBV30,.,TRBJ1-2,CAWKGWDGYTF,TGTGCCTGGAAGGGTTGGGATGGCTACACCTTC
.,TRBV6-5,.,TRBJ1-5,CASSYLEQPQHF,TGTGCCAGCAGTTACTTGGAGCAGCCCCAGCATTTT
.,TRBV9,TRBD1,TRBJ1-5,CASSVVQGAYSNQPQHF,TGTGCCAGCAGCGTAGTGCAGGGGGCATATAGCAATCAGCCCCAGCATTTT
.,TRBV2,TRBD1,TRBJ1-4,CASSGDRATNEKLFF,TGTGCCAGCAGTGGGGACAGAGCAACTAATGAAAAACTGTTTTTT
once,TRBV28,TRBD1,TRBJ2-3,CASSSAGTGADTQYF,TGTGCCAGCAGTTCCGCCGGGACAGGGGCAGATACGCAGTATTTT
.,TRBV9,TRBD1,TRBJ2-7,CASSAGQVSYEQYF,TGTGCCAGCAGCGCGGGACAGGTCTCCTACGAGCAGTACTTC
.,TRBV9,TRBD1,TRBJ2-1,CASSPRDRYNEQFF,TGTGCCAGCAGCCCCCGGGACAGATACAATGAGCAGTTCTTC
.,TRBV4-3,.,TRBJ1-2,CASSQDRAGQGWNYGYTF,TGCGCCAGCAGCCAAGATAGGGCCGGGCAGGGGTGGAACTATGGCTACACCTTC
once,TRBV3-1/TRBV3-2,TRBD1,TRBJ1-2,CASSQPGQGNYGYTF,TGTGCCAGCAGCCAGCCGGGACAGGGTAACTATGGCTACACCTTC
.,TRBV10-1,.,TRBJ1-1,CASSERGRTEAFF,TGCGCCAGCAGTGAAAGGGGTAGAACTGAAGCTTTCTTT
.,TRBV27,.,TRBJ2-1,CASSLTGHLKTLYNEQFF,TGTGCCAGCAGTTTAACGGGACACCTAAAAACCTTATACAATGAGCAGTTCTTC
.,TRBV5-1,TRBD2,TRBJ2-1,CASSLDPGLAGGDEQFF,TGCGCCAGCAGCTTGGACCCCGGACTAGCGGGAGGGGATGAGCAGTTCTTC
.,TRBV7-6,.,TRBJ1-6,CASRRHGRRRNSPLHF,TGTGCCAGCAGACGCCATGGTAGGCGTAGAAATTCACCCCTCCACTTT
.,TRBV27,.,TRBJ1-1,CASRSTTGGHLNTEAFF,TGTGCCAGCCGATCGACGACGGGAGGGCATCTGAACACTGAAGCTTTCTTT
.,TRBV18,.,TRBJ1-5,CASSPTGNQPQHF,TGTGCCAGCTCACCTACAGGGAATCAGCCCCAGCATTTT
.,TRBV7-8,.,TRBJ1-2,CASSLAPKEGPYGYTF,TGTGCCAGCAGCTTAGCCCCTAAGGAGGGACCTTATGGCTACACCTTC
once,TRBV6-5,TRBD1,TRBJ1-2,CASSPAAGGLYGYTF,TGTGCCAGCAGCCCCGCGGCAGGGGGATTATATGGCTACACCTTC
once,TRBV5-6,.,TRBJ1-1,CASSFYRANTEAFF,TGTGCCAGCAGCTTCTACAGGGCGAACACTGAAGCTTTCTTT